Described below is a single T cell receptor (beta chain) sequence and its context. This specimen belongs to a study of T cells expressing NK-cell markers. In the study overall: Sequenced donors, eight in total, included seven who were HCMV-seropositive and one who was seronegative.

After re-calling the 5' RACE reads, TCRdb lists one entry per CDR3 protein, DNA absent. The sample table includes around 380,000 distinct CDR3 sequences. Germline V CDR1 and CDR2: MGHRA, YSYEKL. The CDR3 is made up of 19 amino acids. V gene TRBV4-1 combines with J gene TRBJ2-3; TCRdb's D call of TRBD2 is untestable without DNA. The TCR was taken from a woman between 45 and 60 years old in good health. The sequenced material came from blood T cells: a sorted CD56 or NKG2C T cell subset, CD4+ or CD8+ T cells, or bulk PBMC T cells (not recorded which). Here the CDR3 reads CASSQAGSGSLLAADTQYF.